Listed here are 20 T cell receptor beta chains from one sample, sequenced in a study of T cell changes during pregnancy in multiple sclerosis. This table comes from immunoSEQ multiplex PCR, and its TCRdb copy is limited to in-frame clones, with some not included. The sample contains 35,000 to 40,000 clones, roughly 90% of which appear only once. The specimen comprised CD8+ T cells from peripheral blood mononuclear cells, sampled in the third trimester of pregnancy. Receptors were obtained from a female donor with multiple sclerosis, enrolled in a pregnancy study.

The CDR3 DNA is TGTGCCACCAGCACGGGACTAGCGGGAAAAAAGGACAATGAGCAGTTCTTC. Its protein is CATSTGLAGKKDNEQFF. The chain has TRBV15 and TRBJ2-1; the match to TRBD2 covers 13 bases. The CDR3 has 17 amino acids. Germline CDR1 and CDR2: LNHNV and YYDKDF (reference sequence). The V segment lost 4 bases and the J segment 5 bases; nucleotides outside the gene matches: 8.

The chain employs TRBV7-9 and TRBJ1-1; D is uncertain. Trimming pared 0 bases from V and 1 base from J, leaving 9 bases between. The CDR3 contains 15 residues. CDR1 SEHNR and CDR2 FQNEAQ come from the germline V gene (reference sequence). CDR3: CASSLADSRNTEAFF. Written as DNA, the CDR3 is TGTGCCAGCAGCTTAGCGGACTCCCGGAACACTGAAGCTTTCTTT.

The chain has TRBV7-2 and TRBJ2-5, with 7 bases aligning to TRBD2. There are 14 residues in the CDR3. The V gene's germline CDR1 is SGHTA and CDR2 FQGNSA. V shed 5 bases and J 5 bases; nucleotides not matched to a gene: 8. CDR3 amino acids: CASSASTSPETQYF. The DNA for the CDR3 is TGTGCCAGCAGCGCCTCGACTAGCCCGGAGACCCAGTACTTC.

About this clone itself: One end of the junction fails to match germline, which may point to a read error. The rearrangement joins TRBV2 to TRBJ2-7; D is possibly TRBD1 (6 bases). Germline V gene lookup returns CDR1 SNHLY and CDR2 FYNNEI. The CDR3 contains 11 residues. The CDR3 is CASSDIRGSFF. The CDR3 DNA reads TGTGCCAGCAGTGATATCAGGGGATCTTTCTTC.

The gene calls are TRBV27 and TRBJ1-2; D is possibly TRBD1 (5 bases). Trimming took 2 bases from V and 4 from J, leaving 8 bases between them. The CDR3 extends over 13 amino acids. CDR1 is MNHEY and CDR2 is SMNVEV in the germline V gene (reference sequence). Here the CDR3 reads CASSLRGSYGYTF. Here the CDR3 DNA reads TGTGCCAGCAGTTTAAGGGGCAGCTATGGCTACACCTTC.

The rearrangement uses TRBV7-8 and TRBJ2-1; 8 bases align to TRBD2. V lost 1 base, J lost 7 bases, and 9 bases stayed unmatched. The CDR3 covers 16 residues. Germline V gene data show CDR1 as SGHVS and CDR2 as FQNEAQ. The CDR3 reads CASSLGTGGGRNEQFF. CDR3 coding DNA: TGTGCCAGCAGCTTAGGTACGGGAGGGGGAAGGAATGAGCAGTTCTTC.

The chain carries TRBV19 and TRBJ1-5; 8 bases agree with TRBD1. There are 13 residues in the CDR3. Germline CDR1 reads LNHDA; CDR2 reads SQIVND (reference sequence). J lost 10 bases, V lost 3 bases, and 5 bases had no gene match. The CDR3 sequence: CASSMDRVGPQHF. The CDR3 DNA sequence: TGTGCCAGTAGTATGGACAGGGTAGGCCCCCAGCATTTT.

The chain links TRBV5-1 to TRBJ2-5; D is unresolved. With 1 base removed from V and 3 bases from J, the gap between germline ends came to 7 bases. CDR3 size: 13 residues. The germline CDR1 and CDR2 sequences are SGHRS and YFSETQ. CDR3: CASSLLAEETQYF. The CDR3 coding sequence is TGCGCCAGCAGCTTGTTGGCAGAAGAGACCCAGTACTTC.

CDR3 DNA: TGTGCCAGCAGCTTAGCAAGCGGGGGGGGCGATGAGCAGTTCTTC. Its translation: CASSLASGGGDEQFF. This sequence joins TRBV7-2 and TRBJ2-1; TRBD2 aligns across 10 bases. Germline assignment: CDR1 SGHTA and CDR2 FQGNSA. The CDR3 is 15 amino acids. The V segment lost 0 bases and the J segment 8 bases; nucleotides outside the gene matches: 4. Based on the CDR3 plus reference TRBV7-2 and TRBJ2-1, the full variable domain is GAGVSQSPSNKVTEKGKDVELRCDPISGHTALYWYRQSLGQGLEFLIYFQGNSAPDKSGLPSDRFSAERTGGSVSTLTIQRTQQEDSAVYLCASSLASGGGDEQFFGPGTRLTVL.

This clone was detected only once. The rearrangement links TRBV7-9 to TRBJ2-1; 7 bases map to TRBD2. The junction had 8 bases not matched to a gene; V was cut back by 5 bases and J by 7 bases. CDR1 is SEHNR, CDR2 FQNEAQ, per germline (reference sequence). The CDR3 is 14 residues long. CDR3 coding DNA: TGTGCCAGCAGCCCCGGGACCGGGGGGAATGAGCAGTTCTTC. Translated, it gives CASSPGTGGNEQFF. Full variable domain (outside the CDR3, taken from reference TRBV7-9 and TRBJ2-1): DTGVSQNPRHKITKRGQNVTFRCDPISEHNRLYWYRQTLGQGPEFLTYFQNEAQLEKSRLLSDRFSAERPKGSFSTLEIQRTEQGDSAMYLCASSPGTGGNEQFFGPGTRLTVL.

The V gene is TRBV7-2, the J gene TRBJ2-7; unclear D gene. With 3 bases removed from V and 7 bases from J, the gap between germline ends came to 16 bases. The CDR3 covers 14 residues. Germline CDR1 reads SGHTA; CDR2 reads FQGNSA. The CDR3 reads CASSFNTIGWEQYF. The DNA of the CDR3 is TGTGCCAGCAGCTTTAACACTATTGGGTGGGAGCAGTACTTC.

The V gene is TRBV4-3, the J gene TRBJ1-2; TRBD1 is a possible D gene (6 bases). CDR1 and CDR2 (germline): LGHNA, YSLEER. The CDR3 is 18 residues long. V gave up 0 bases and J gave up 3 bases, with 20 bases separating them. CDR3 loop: CASSQDRGTGRDYYGYTF. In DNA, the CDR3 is TGCGCCAGCAGCCAAGATCGGGGAACAGGGAGAGACTACTATGGCTACACCTTC.

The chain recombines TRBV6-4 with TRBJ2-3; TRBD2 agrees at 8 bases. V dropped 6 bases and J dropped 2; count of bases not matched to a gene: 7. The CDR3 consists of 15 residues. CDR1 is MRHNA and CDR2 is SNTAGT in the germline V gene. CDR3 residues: CASRIAGMDTDTQYF. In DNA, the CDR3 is TGTGCCAGCAGGATAGCGGGGATGGACACAGATACGCAGTATTTT.

The CDR3 region has the DNA TGCAGCGTTTGGGCACTCCGGGACAACGAAGCTTTCTTT. This gives the protein CSVWALRDNEAFF. The genes are TRBV29-1 and TRBJ1-1, with a weak D call TRBD1 (6 bases). Germline V CDR1 and CDR2: SQVTM, ANQGSEA. There are 13 residues in the CDR3. V was trimmed by 5 bases and J by 8 bases, leaving 18 bases between them.

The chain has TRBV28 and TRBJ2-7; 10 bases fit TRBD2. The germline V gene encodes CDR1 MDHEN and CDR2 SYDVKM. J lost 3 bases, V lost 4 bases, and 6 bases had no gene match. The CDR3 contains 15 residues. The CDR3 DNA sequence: TGTGCCAGCAGTTACCCGGGACTAGCGAACTACGAGCAGTACTTC. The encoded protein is CASSYPGLANYEQYF.

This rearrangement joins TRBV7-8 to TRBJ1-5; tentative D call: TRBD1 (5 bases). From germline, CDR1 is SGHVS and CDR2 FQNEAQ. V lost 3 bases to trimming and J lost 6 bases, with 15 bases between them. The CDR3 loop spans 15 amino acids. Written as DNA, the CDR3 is TGTGCCAGCAGCTTGTTAATGGGGCCGGGTCAGCCCCAGCATTTT. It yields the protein CASSLLMGPGQPQHF.

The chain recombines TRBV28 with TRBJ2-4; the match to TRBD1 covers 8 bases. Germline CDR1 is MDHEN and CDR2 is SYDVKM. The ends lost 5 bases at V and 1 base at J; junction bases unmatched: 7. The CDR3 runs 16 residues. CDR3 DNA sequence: TGTGCCAGCAGTCGCCTAGACAGGGGCGCCAAAAACATTCAGTACTTC. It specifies CASSRLDRGAKNIQYF.

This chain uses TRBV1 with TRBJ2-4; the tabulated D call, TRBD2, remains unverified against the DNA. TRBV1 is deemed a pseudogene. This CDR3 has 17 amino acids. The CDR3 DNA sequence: TGCACCAGCAGCGCCGTCCACCCGGGGTACGCCAAAAACATTCAGTACTTC. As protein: CTSSAVHPGYAKNIQYF.

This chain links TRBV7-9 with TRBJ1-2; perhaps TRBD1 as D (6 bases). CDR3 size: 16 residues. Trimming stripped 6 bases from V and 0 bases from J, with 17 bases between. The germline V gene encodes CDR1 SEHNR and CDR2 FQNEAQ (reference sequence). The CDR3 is CASSSSWDKANYGYTF. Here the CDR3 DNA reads TGTGCCAGCAGTTCAAGTTGGGACAAGGCTAACTATGGCTACACCTTC.

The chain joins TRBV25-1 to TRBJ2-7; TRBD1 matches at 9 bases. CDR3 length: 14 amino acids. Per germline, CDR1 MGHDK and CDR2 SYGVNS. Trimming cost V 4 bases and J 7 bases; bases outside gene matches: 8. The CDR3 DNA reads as TGTGCCAGCAGTGGGGACAGGGATCTCTTAGAGCAGTACTTC. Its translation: CASSGDRDLLEQYF.